The T cell receptor beta chain under discussion was sequenced for a study of cytomegalovirus exposure and HLA in healthy donors. Study-level information: Of several hundred genotyped donors, about 81% clustered with self-reported Caucasian donors.

The CDR3 sequence is 16 residues long. After removal of 2 bases from V and 6 bases from J, the junction contained 6 bases not matched to a gene. Germline CDR1 SGHTA, CDR2 FQGNSA. Amplification used 60 Vbeta primers and 13 Jbeta primers. The table came from immunoSEQ multiplex PCR; TCRdb's copy has only in-frame clones and leaves some out. The repertoire includes over 150,000 clones, under 80% of them detected once, and 4.3% sits in the top ten. The V gene is TRBV7-2, the J gene TRBJ2-1, with 11 bases that match TRBD2. The source material was PBMCs. The clonotype was recovered from a man aged 40-50 years in good health and CMV-seronegative. CDR3 coding DNA: TGTGCCAGCAGCTTATATTCCCTAGCGGGGGGCAATGAGCAGTTCTTC. Its protein is CASSLYSLAGGNEQFF.